These T cell receptor beta chains were read from a single sample in a study of cytomegalovirus exposure and HLA in healthy donors. Assay used: immunoSEQ multiplex PCR; TCRdb lists only in-frame clones, some missing. The top ten clones hold 0.95% to 1.5% of a sample with approximately 140,000 clones, 83% of them seen once. Sequenced: PBMCs. The receptors were gathered from a girl aged 2 to 9 in good health and CMV-seronegative. Both conserved end residues are part of each CDR3. A D gene is named only where the DNA matches it firmly. Size tells how often a clone was seen (once, few, many) or the class of an expanded clone, and some rows leave it out.

J gene | clone size | D gene | V gene | CDR3 DNA | CDR3 protein
TRBJ1-5 | . | TRBD1 | TRBV6-6 | TGTGCCAGCAGTTACTCACAGGGGGCGCATCAGCCCCAGCATTTT | CASSYSQGAHQPQHF
TRBJ1-4 | . | TRBD1 | TRBV27 | TGTGCCAGCAGTCCCCGGACAGGGACCGAAAAACTGTTTTTT | CASSPRTGTEKLFF
TRBJ2-3 | once | TRBD2 | TRBV5-1 | TGCGCCAGCAGCTATACTAGCGGGGGGATCACAGATACGCAGTATTTT | CASSYTSGGITDTQYF
TRBJ1-2 | . | TRBD1 | TRBV27 | TGTGCCAGCAGTTTTGGGACAGACTATGGCTACACCTTC | CASSFGTDYGYTF
TRBJ2-3 | . | . | TRBV9 | TGTGCCAGCAGCGGAACAGGGTCTAGCACAGATACGCAGTATTTT | CASSGTGSSTDTQYF
TRBJ2-7 | once | . | TRBV28 | TGTGCCAGCAGTTCCCCCGGAGCGGCGGGGCAGCAGTACTTC | CASSSPGAAGQQYF
TRBJ2-1 | few | TRBD2 | TRBV4-2 | TGTGCCAGCAGCCAAGTGTGGCGGGAGGATAATGAGCAGTTCTTC | CASSQVWREDNEQFF
TRBJ2-2 | . | TRBD1 | TRBV29-1 | TGCAGCGTCGACAGGGGGCAGGACACCGGGGAGCTGTTTTTT | CSVDRGQDTGELFF
TRBJ1-1 | . | . | TRBV21-1 | TGTGCCAGCAGCAAACGATATGACTCCCCGAACACTGAAGCTTTCTTT | CASSKRYDSPNTEAFF
TRBJ1-2 | . | . | TRBV6-5 | TGTGCCAGCAGTTACAGGAGTTACTATGGCTACACCTTC | CASSYRSYYGYTF
TRBJ1-4 | . | . | TRBV7-2 | TGTGCCAGCAGCGCCTCCGGGACACCGAATGAAAAACTGTTTTTT | CASSASGTPNEKLFF
TRBJ2-3 | . | . | TRBV21-1 | TGTGCCAGCAGCAGAATTAGCGGGCCTCGCGCAGATACGCAGTATTTT | CASSRISGPRADTQYF
TRBJ2-3 | . | TRBD1 | TRBV18 | TGTGCCAGCTCACCTCTTACCGGGACAGGATACACAGATACGCAGTATTTT | CASSPLTGTGYTDTQYF
TRBJ1-2 | once | . | TRBV6-6 | TGTGCCAGCAGTTACCAGACGGACAGTGTTTATGGCTACACCTTC | CASSYQTDSVYGYTF
TRBJ1-1 | . | . | TRBV5-1 | TGCGCCAGCAGCCCTGGACCGGGAGGGACTGAAGCTTTCTTT | CASSPGPGGTEAFF
TRBJ1-1 | . | TRBD1 | TRBV19 | TGTGCCAGTAGTAGCAACAGGGGCACTGAAGCTTTCTTT | CASSSNRGTEAFF
TRBJ2-1 | . | TRBD1 | TRBV28 | TGTGCCACCGAACGTTCCGGGACAGTCTACAATGAGCAGTTCTTC | CATERSGTVYNEQFF
TRBJ2-5 | . | TRBD2 | TRBV2 | TGTGCCAGCAGTGACTCTAGCGGGGCACACCAAGAGACCCAGTACTTC | CASSDSSGAHQETQYF
TRBJ2-7 | . | . | TRBV13 | TGTGCCAGCAGGGGAGGGGGGGGCTCCTACGAGCAGTACTTC | CASRGGGGSYEQYF
TRBJ1-6 | . | . | TRBV5-1 | TGCGCCAGCTGCCGGGGAACGGGGGAAGATAATTCACCCCTCCACTTT | CASCRGTGEDNSPLHF
TRBJ1-2 | . | TRBD1 | TRBV5-6 | TGTGCCAGCAGCAGTAAAACAGGGGGAAATGGCTACACCTTC | CASSSKTGGNGYTF
TRBJ2-5 | . | TRBD2 | TRBV19 | TGTGCCAGTAGTAAAGGGCGGATAGCGGGGGGGCAAGAGACCCAGTACTTC | CASSKGRIAGGQETQYF
TRBJ2-5 | . | TRBD2 | TRBV30 | TGTGCCTGGGATAGCGGGGGCCTCTACCAAGAGACCCAGTACTTC | CAWDSGGLYQETQYF
TRBJ2-7 | . | . | TRBV15 | TGTGCCACCAGCAGTGGGATAGGAGGAGGGGCCTACGAGCAGTACTTC | CATSSGIGGGAYEQYF
TRBJ2-3 | . | TRBD1 | TRBV7-8 | TGTGCCAGCAGTTCCCGACAGGGGCATCAAGATACGCAGTATTTT | CASSSRQGHQDTQYF
TRBJ2-5 | . | . | TRBV6-5 | TGTGCCAGCAGTTACTATAGGGCCAGGGCTAGGGAGACCCAGTACTTC | CASSYYRARARETQYF
TRBJ2-1 | . | . | TRBV7-6 | TGTGCCAGCAGCTTATCGCCGGGTTACAATGAGCAGTTCTTC | CASSLSPGYNEQFF
TRBJ1-2 | . | . | TRBV21-1 | TGTGCCAGCAGCCCCCGGGACAGGGTACGTGGCTACACCTTC | CASSPRDRVRGYTF
TRBJ1-5 | . | TRBD1 | TRBV6-1 | TGTGCCAGCAGGGGACAGGTCAATCAGCCCCAGCATTTT | CASRGQVNQPQHF
TRBJ2-1 | once | TRBD2 | TRBV7-6 | TGTGCCAGCAGCTTAATAGCGGGAGGGTACAATGAGCAGTTCTTC | CASSLIAGGYNEQFF